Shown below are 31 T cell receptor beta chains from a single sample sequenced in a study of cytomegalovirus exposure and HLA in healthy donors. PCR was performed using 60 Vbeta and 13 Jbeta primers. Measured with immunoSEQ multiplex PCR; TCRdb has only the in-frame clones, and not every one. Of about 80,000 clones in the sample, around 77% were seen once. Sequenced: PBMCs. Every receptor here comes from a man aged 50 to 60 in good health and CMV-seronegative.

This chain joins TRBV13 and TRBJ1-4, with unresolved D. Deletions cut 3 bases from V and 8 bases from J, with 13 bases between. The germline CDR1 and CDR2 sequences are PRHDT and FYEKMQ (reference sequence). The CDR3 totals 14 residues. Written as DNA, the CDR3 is TGTGCCAGCAGCTTGGGCACGGATGGGGAAAAACTGTTTTTT. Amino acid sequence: CASSLGTDGEKLFF.

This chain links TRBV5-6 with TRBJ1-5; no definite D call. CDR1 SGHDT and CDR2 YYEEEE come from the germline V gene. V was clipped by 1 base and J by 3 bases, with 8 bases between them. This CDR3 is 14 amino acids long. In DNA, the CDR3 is TGTGCCAGCAGCTTGACGGGTTACAATCAGCCCCAGCATTTT. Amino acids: CASSLTGYNQPQHF.

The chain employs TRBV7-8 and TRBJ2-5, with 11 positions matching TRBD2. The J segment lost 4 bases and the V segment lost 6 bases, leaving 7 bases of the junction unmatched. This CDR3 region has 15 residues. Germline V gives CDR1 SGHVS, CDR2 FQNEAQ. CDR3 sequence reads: CASRSRLAGGETQYF. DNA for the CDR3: TGTGCCAGCAGGAGCCGCCTAGCGGGGGGAGAGACCCAGTACTTC.

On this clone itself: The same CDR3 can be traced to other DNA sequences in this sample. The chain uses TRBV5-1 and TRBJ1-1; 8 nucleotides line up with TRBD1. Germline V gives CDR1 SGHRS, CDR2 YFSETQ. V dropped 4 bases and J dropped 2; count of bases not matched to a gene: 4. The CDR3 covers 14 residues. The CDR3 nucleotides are TGCGCCAGCAGCCCTGGGACAGGTAACACTGAAGCTTTCTTT. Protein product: CASSPGTGNTEAFF.

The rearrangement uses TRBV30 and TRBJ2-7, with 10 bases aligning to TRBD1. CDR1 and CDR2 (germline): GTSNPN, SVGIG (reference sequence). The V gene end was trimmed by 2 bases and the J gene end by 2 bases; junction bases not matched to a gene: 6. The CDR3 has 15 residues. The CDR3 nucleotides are TGTGCCTGGAGTTCCGCGGACAGGGGGACCTACGAGCAGTACTTC. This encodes CAWSSADRGTYEQYF.

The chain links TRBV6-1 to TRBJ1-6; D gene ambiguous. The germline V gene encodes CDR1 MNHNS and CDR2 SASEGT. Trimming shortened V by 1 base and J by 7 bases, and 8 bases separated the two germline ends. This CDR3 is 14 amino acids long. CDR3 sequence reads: CASSEGRLNSPLHF. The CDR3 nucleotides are TGTGCCAGCAGTGAAGGGCGGCTAAATTCACCCCTCCACTTT.

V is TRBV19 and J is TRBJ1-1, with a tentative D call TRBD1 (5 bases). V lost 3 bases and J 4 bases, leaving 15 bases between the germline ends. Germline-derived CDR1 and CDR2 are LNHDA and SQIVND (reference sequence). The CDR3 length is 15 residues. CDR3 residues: CASSIRGVMGTEAFF. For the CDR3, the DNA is TGTGCCAGTAGTATCCGGGGGGTGATGGGCACTGAAGCTTTCTTT.

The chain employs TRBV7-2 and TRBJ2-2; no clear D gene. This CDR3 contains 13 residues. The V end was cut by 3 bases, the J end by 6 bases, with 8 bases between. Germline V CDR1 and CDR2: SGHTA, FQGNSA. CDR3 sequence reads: CASSFGSPGELFF. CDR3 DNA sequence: TGTGCCAGCAGCTTCGGGTCACCCGGGGAGCTGTTTTTT.

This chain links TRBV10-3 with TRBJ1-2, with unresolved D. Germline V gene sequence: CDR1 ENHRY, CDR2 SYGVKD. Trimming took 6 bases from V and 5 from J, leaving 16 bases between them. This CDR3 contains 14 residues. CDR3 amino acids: CAISPSVGRYGYTF. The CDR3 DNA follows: TGTGCCATCAGCCCATCGGTCGGCAGGTATGGCTACACCTTC.

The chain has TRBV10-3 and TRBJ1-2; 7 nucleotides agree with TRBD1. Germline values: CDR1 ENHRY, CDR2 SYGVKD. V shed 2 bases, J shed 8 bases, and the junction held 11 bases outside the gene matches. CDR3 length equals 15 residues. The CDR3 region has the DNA TGTGCCATCAGTGAGCCCACAAAGACAGGGTGGGGCTACACCTTC. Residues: CAISEPTKTGWGYTF.

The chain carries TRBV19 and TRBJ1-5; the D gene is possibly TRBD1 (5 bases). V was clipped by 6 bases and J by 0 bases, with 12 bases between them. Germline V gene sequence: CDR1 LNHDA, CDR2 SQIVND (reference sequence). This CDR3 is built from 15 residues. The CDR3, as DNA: TGTGCCAGTAGGCCACAGGTCGATAGCAATCAGCCCCAGCATTTT. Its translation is CASRPQVDSNQPQHF.

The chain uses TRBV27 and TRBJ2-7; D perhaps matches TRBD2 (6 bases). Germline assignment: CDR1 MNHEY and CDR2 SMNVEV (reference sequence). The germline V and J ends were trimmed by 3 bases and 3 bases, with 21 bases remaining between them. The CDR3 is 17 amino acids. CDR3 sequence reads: CASSLSVYRGLNYEQYF. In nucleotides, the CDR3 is TGTGCCAGCAGTTTGTCTGTTTACCGGGGACTCAACTACGAGCAGTACTTC.

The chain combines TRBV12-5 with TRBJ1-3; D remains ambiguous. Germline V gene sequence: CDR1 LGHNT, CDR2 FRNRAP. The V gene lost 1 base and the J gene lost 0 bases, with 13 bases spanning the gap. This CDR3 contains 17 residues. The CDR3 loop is CASGLALSFSSGNTIYF. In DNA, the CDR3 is TGTGCTAGTGGTTTGGCTTTATCCTTCTCCTCTGGAAACACCATATATTTT.

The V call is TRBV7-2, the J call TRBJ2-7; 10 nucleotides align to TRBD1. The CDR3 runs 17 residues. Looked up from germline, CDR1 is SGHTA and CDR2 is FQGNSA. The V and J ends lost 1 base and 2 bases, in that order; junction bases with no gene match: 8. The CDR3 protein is CASSLGRQGALPYEQYF. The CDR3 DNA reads TGTGCCAGCAGCTTAGGCCGACAGGGGGCCCTACCCTACGAGCAGTACTTC.

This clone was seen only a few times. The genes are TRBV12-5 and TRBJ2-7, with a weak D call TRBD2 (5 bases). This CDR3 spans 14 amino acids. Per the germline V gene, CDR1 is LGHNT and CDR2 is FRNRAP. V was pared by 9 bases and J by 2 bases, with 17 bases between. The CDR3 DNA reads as TGTGCTAGCCAGAGCGGTTACAGCACCTACGAGCAGTACTTC. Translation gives CASQSGYSTYEQYF.

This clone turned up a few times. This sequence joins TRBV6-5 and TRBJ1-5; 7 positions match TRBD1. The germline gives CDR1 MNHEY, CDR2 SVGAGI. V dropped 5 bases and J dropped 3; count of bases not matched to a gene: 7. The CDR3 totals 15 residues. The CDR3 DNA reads TGTGCCAGCAGTCGGGACAGTGGGACCAATCAGCCCCAGCATTTT. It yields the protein CASSRDSGTNQPQHF.

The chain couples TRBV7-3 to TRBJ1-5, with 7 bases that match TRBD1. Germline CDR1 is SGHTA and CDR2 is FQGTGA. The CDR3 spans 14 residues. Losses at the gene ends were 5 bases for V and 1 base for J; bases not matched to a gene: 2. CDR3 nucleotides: TGTGCCAGCAGCCCGACAGGGAGCAATCAGCCCCAGCATTTT. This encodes CASSPTGSNQPQHF.

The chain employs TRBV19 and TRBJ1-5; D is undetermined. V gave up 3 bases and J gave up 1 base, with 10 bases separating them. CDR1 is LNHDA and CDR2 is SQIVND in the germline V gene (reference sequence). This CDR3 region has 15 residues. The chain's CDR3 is CASSMGVKSNQPQHF. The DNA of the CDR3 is TGTGCCAGTAGTATGGGAGTGAAAAGCAATCAGCCCCAGCATTTT.

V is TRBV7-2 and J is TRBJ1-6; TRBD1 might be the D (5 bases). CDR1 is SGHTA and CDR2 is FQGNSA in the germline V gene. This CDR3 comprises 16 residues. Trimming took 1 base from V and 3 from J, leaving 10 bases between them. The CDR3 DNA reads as TGTGCCAGCAGCTTAGGCGACAGACGCTATAATTCACCCCTCCACTTT. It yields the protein CASSLGDRRYNSPLHF.

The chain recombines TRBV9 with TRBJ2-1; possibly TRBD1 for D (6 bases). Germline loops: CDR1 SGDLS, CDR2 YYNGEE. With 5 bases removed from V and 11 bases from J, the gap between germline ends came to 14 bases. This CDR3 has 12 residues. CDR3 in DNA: TGTGCCAGCAGGGCCCTAGGGGGACAGCAGTTCTTC. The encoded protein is CASRALGGQQFF.

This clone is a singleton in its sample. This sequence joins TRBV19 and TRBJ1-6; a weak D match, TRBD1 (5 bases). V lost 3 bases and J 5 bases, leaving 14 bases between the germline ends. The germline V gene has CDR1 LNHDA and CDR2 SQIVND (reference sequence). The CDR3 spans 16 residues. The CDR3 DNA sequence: TGTGCCAGTAGTATCTCCCCGACAGCGAATAATTCACCCCTCCACTTT. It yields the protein CASSISPTANNSPLHF.

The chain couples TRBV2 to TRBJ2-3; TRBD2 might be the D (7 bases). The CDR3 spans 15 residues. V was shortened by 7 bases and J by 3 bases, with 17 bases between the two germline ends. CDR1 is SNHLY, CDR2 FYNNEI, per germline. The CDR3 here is CASIMGGGHTDTQYF. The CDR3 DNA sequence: TGTGCCAGCATAATGGGGGGGGGCCATACAGATACGCAGTATTTT.

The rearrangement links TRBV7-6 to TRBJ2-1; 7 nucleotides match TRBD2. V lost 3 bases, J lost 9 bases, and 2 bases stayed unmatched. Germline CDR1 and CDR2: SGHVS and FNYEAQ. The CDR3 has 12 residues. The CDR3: CASSLGGGEQFF. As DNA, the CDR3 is TGTGCCAGCAGCTTGGGCGGGGGTGAGCAGTTCTTC.

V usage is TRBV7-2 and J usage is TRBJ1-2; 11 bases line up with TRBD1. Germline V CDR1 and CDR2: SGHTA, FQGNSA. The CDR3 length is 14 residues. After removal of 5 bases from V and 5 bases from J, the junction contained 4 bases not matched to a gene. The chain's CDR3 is CASSTGQGAYGYTF. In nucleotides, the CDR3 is TGTGCCAGCAGCACCGGACAGGGGGCGTATGGCTACACCTTC.

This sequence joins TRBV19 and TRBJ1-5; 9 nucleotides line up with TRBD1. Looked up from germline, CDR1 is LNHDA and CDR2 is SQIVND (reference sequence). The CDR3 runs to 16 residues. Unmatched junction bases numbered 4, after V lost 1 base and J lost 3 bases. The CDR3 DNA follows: TGTGCCAGTAGTATAGCCGGGACAGGGTTCAATCAGCCCCAGCATTTT. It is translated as CASSIAGTGFNQPQHF.

CDR3 region: CASSLSADNEQFF. CDR3 DNA: TGTGCCAGCAGCTTAAGCGCCGACAATGAGCAGTTCTTC. The gene calls are TRBV7-3 and TRBJ2-1; no clear D gene. The CDR3 loop spans 13 amino acids. The V end lost 1 base, the J end lost 5 bases, and 6 bases lay between the germline ends. Germline CDR1 is SGHTA and CDR2 is FQGTGA.

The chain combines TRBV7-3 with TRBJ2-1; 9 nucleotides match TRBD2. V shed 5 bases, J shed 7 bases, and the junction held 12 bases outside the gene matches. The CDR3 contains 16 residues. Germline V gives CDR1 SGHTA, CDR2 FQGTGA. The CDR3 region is CASSPLRRGGPNEQFF. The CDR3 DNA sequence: TGTGCCAGCAGCCCCCTCCGGCGGGGGGGTCCAAATGAGCAGTTCTTC.

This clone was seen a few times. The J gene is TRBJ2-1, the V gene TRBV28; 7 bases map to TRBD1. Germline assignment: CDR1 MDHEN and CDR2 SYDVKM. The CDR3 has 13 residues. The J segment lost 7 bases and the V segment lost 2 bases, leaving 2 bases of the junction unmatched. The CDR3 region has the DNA TGTGCCAGCAGTTTAGCCAGGGGGAATGAGCAGTTCTTC. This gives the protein CASSLARGNEQFF.

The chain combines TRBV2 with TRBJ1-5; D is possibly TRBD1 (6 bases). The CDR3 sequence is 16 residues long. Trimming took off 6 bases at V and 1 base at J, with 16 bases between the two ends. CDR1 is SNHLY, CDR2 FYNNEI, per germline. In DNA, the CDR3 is TGTGCCAGCAGGGGGGCCAGCGCATTGAGCAATCAGCCCCAGCATTTT. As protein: CASRGASALSNQPQHF.

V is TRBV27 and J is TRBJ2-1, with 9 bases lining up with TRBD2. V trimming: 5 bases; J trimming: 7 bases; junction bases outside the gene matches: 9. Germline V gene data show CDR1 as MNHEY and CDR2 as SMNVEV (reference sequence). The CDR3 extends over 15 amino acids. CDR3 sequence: CASSPGLALGNEQFF. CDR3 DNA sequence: TGTGCCAGCAGTCCGGGACTAGCACTTGGGAATGAGCAGTTCTTC.

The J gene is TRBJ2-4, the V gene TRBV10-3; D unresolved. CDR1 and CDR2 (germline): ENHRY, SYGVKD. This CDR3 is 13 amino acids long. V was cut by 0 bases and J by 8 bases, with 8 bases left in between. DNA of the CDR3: TGTGCCATCAGTGAGTCCCCAGTTGACATTCAGTACTTC. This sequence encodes CAISESPVDIQYF.